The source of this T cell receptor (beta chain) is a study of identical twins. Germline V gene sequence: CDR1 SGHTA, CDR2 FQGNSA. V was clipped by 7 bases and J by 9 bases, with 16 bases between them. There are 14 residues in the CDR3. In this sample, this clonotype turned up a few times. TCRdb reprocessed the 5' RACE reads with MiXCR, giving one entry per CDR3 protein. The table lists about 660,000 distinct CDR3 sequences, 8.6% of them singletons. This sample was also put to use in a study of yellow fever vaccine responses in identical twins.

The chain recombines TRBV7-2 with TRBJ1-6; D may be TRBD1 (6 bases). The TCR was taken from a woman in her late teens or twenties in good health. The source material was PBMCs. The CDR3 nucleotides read TGTGCCAGCACCCTCATTAGGGGGGCTTCACCCCTCCACTTT. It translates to CASTLIRGASPLHF.